These T cell receptor beta chains were read from a single sample in a study of beta chain features in type 1 diabetes. Data came from immunoSEQ multiplex PCR; TCRdb stores just in-frame clones and leaves some out. The table shows over 300,000 clones, with about a tenth occurring only once. The sequenced sample consisted of central memory CD4+ T cells from blood. These receptors were taken from a man in his thirties or forties with type 1 diabetes. Each CDR3 is given with its conserved first and last residue. D genes are given only for firm matches. Some rows have no size entry. The others give once, few or many, or a class for an expanded clone.

>TRBJ2-1|TRBV7-2|many|.
CASSLTIGRGFF
TGTGCCAGCAGCTTAACTATCGGGAGAGGCTTCTTC
>TRBJ2-6|TRBV5-6|few|.
CASSLSIQGGSGANVLTF
TGTGCCAGCAGCTTGTCTATACAGGGTGGTTCTGGGGCCAACGTCCTGACTTTC
>TRBJ1-2|TRBV7-2|.|.
CASRQAPTDYYGYTF
TGTGCCAGCAGACAGGCTCCGACAGACTACTATGGCTACACCTTC
>TRBJ2-7|TRBV6-5|.|.
CASSYSTTSLYEQYF
TGTGCCAGCAGTTACTCGACTACGTCACTTTACGAGCAGTACTTC
>TRBJ2-3|TRBV7-2|.|TRBD2
CASSPQTSGRDTQYF
TGTGCCAGCAGCCCCCAGACTAGCGGGCGGGATACGCAGTATTTT
>TRBJ1-5|TRBV19|.|.
CASSIVKDQPQHF
TGTGCCAGTAGTATAGTCAAGGATCAGCCCCAGCATTTT
>TRBJ2-3|TRBV10-3|.|TRBD2
CAITISGGADTQYF
TGTGCCATCACCATAAGCGGGGGGGCAGATACGCAGTATTTT
>TRBJ1-5|TRBV2|few|.
CASSVGGAGNQPQHF
TGTGCCAGCAGTGTAGGGGGTGCGGGCAATCAGCCCCAGCATTTT
>TRBJ2-7|TRBV10-3|many|.
CAISEGGTTYEQYF
TGTGCCATCAGTGAAGGGGGTACGACCTACGAGCAGTACTTC
>TRBJ1-2|TRBV5-1|.|TRBD1
CASSWTGATNYGYTF
TGCGCCAGCAGCTGGACAGGTGCGACTAACTATGGCTACACCTTC
>TRBJ1-3|TRBV7-2|few|TRBD1
CASSPYTGASGNTIYF
TGTGCCAGCAGCCCCTATACAGGGGCCTCTGGAAACACCATATATTTT
>TRBJ2-3|TRBV19|few|.
CASSIRLYTDTQYF
TGTGCCAGTAGTATACGGCTGTACACAGATACGCAGTATTTT
>TRBJ1-1|TRBV7-8|.|.
CASSLAAGDYEAFF
TGTGCCAGCAGCTTAGCGGCGGGGGACTATGAAGCTTTCTTT
>TRBJ2-5|TRBV7-9|.|TRBD2
CASSPSGAGEETQYF
TGTGCCAGCAGCCCTTCAGGTGCGGGGGAAGAGACCCAGTACTTC
>TRBJ2-3|TRBV10-3|.|.
CAIALGTVTDTQYF
TGTGCCATTGCACTAGGCACAGTGACAGATACGCAGTATTTT
>TRBJ1-6|TRBV7-9|many|.
CASSLDSSYNSPLHF
TGTGCCAGCAGCTTGGACAGCTCCTATAATTCACCCCTCCACTTT
>TRBJ1-1|TRBV18|few|.
CASSRDSLDTEAFF
TGTGCCAGCTCACGTGACAGCTTGGACACTGAAGCTTTCTTT
>TRBJ2-3|TRBV5-6|few|TRBD1
CASSYPLGQGSGDTQYF
TGTGCCAGCAGCTACCCCTTAGGACAGGGTTCGGGAGATACGCAGTATTTT
>TRBJ2-1|TRBV7-7|.|.
CASSLAGSYNEQFF
TGTGCTAGCAGCTTGGCGGGGTCCTACAATGAGCAGTTCTTC
>TRBJ2-1|TRBV11-3|.|TRBD1
CASSPASQGVGEQFF
TGTGCCAGCAGCCCGGCCTCCCAGGGGGTTGGTGAGCAGTTCTTC
>TRBJ1-2|TRBV11-2|.|.
CASSSQGMGYTF
TGTGCCAGCAGCTCGCAGGGGATGGGCTACACCTTC
>TRBJ2-5|TRBV6-6|.|.
CASSPTGTVETQYF
TGTGCCAGCAGTCCGACAGGGACTGTAGAGACCCAGTACTTC
>TRBJ1-1|TRBV19|many|TRBD1
CASSMDRAVSNTEAFF
TGTGCCAGTAGTATGGACAGGGCAGTTTCGAACACTGAAGCTTTCTTT
>TRBJ1-1|TRBV6-1|few|TRBD1
CASSGAGGRRNTEAFF
TGTGCCAGCAGTGGCGCAGGGGGCCGGAGGAACACTGAAGCTTTCTTT
>TRBJ1-4|TRBV18|.|TRBD1
CASSPRTGESNEKLFF
TGTGCCAGCTCACCCCGGACAGGGGAATCAAATGAAAAACTGTTTTTT
>TRBJ1-2|TRBV6-6|.|.
CASSYSPTKYGYTF
TGTGCCAGCAGTTACTCACCAACTAAGTATGGCTACACCTTC
>TRBJ1-1|TRBV2|many|TRBD1
CASVHGQGIGNTEAFF
TGTGCCAGCGTACATGGACAGGGTATCGGGAACACTGAAGCTTTCTTT
>TRBJ1-1|TRBV10-3|few|TRBD1
CAISDSGTENTEAFF
TGTGCCATCAGTGACTCCGGGACAGAGAACACTGAAGCTTTCTTT
>TRBJ2-4|TRBV29-1|many|.
CSVEDMGSIQYF
TGCAGCGTTGAAGATATGGGGAGCATTCAGTACTTC
>TRBJ2-5|TRBV10-3|few|TRBD1
CAISERTGVSVTQYF
TGTGCCATCAGTGAGAGGACAGGGGTATCAGTGACCCAGTACTTC
>TRBJ2-5|TRBV6-6|many|.
CASSSPYMETQYF
TGTGCCAGCAGTTCCCCGTACATGGAGACCCAGTACTTC
>TRBJ1-5|TRBV27|.|.
CASGDGGAQPQHF
TGTGCCAGCGGGGACGGCGGGGCTCAGCCCCAGCATTTT
>TRBJ1-2|TRBV7-2|few|.
CASSLASLTYGYTF
TGTGCCAGCAGCTTAGCCAGTCTGACCTATGGCTACACCTTC